The T cell receptor (beta chain) under discussion was sequenced for a study of cytomegalovirus exposure and HLA in healthy donors. The PCR was carried out with 60 Vbeta primers and 13 Jbeta primers. The method was immunoSEQ multiplex PCR; TCRdb's version includes in-frame clones alone and lacks a portion of them. The data show 35,000 to 45,000 clones, and the top ten clones hold roughly 8%. The CDR3 spans 17 residues. The trim removed 4 bases at V and 5 bases at J, leaving 8 bases unmatched. Germline assignment: CDR1 SQVTM and CDR2 ANQGSEA. Input material: PBMCs. This TCR was sampled from a male donor in good health and CMV-seronegative. This chain connects TRBV29-1 to TRBJ2-2; 15 bases are a match to TRBD2. The CDR3 DNA sequence: TGCAGCGTTGCCGGACTAGCGGGAGGGCCCGGGACCGGGGAGCTGTTTTTT. Encoded protein: CSVAGLAGGPGTGELFF.